What follows is one T cell receptor (beta chain) and its context. The antigen remains unidentified. This sample was taken from a study of cytomegalovirus exposure and HLA in healthy donors. Findings of the study overall: Apparent HLA restriction characterized most CMV-associated TCR beta chains in a later analysis. There were several of the most significant clusters that appeared linked to common viral pathogens in a later analysis.

V was pared by 0 bases and J by 0 bases, with 12 bases between. CDR1 SQVTM and CDR2 ANQGSEA come from the germline V gene. This CDR3 has 17 amino acids. PCR primers comprised 60 Vbeta and 13 Jbeta primers. Sequencing was performed with immunoSEQ multiplex PCR; in TCRdb, only in-frame clones are kept and a portion is missing. Of some 110,000 clones listed, about 80% are singletons. This chain connects TRBV29-1 to TRBJ2-6; D not certain. The clonotype was recovered from a man younger than 40 in good health and CMV-seronegative. Sequenced material: PBMCs. CDR3 sequence (DNA): TGCAGCGTTGAAGATGGCCCCTGGAGCTCTGGGGCCAACGTCCTGACTTTC. Its translation: CSVEDGPWSSGANVLTF.